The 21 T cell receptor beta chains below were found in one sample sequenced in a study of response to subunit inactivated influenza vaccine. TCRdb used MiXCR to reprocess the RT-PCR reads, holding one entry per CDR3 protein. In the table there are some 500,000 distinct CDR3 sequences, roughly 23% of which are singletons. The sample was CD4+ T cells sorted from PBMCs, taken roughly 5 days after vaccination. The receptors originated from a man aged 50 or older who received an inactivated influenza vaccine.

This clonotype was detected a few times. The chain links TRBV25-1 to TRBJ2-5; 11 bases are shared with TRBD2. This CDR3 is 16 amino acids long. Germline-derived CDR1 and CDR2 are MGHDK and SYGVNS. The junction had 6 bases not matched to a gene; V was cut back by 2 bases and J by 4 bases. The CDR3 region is CASSEQRLAGLETQYF. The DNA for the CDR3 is TGTGCCAGCAGTGAACAAAGACTAGCGGGGTTAGAGACCCAGTACTTC.

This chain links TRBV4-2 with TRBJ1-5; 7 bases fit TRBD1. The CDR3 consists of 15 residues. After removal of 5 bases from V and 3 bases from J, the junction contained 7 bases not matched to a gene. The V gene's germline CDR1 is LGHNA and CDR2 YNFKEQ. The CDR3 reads CASSARQGINQPQHF. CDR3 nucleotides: TGTGCCAGCAGCGCCCGACAGGGTATCAATCAGCCCCAGCATTTT.

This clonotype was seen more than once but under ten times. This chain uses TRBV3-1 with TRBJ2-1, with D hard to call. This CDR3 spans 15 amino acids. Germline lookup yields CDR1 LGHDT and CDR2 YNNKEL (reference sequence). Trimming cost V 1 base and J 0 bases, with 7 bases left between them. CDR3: CASSQGTVSYNEQFF. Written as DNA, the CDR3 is TGTGCCAGCAGCCAAGGCACAGTCTCCTACAATGAGCAGTTCTTC.

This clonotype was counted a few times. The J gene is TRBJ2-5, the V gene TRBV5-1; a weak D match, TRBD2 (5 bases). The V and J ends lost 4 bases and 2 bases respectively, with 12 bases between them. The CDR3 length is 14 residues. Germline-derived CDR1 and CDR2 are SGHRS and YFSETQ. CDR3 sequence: CASSRSGSQETQYF. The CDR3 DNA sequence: TGCGCCAGCAGCCGGAGTGGGAGTCAAGAGACCCAGTACTTC.

Here the CDR3 reads CASSAGLPRETQYF. In nucleotides, the CDR3 is TGTGCCAGCAGTGCGGGACTCCCACGGGAGACCCAGTACTTC. This rearrangement joins TRBV27 to TRBJ2-5; a weak D match, TRBD2 (6 bases). Trimming took 5 bases from V and 5 from J, leaving 15 bases between them. The CDR3 sequence is 14 residues long. Germline lookup yields CDR1 MNHEY and CDR2 SMNVEV (reference sequence).

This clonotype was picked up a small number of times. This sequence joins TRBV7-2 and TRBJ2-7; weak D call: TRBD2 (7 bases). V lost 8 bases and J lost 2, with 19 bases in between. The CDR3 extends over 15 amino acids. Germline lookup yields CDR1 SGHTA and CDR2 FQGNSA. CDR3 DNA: TGTGCCAGCTCCCCGGGGGCTAGCGGAACCTACGAGCAGTACTTC. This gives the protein CASSPGASGTYEQYF.

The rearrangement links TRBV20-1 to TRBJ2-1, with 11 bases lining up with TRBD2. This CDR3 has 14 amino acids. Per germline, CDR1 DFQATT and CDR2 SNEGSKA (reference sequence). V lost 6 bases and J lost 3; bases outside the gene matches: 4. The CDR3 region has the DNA TGCAGTGCGCGGACTAGCGGGTTCTACAATGAGCAGTTCTTC. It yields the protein CSARTSGFYNEQFF.

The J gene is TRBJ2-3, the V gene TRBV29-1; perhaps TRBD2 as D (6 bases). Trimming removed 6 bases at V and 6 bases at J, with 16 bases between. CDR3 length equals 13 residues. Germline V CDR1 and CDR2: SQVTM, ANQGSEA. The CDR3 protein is CSVVTRFADTQYF. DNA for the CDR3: TGCAGCGTCGTGACTAGGTTTGCGGATACGCAGTATTTT.

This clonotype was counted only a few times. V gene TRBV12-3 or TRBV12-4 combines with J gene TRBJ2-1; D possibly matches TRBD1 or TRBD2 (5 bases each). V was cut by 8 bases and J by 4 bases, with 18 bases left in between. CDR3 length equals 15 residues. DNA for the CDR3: TGTGCCAGCGGTAAATCCGGGACGGTATACAATGAGCAGTTCTTC. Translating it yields CASGKSGTVYNEQFF.

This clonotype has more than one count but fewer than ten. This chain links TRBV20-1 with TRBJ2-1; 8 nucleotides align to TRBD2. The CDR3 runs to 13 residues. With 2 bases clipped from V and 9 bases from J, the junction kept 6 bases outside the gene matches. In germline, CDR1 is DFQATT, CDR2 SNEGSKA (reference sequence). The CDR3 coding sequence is TGCAGTGCTAGACGGACTAGCCTCGGTGAGCAGTTCTTC. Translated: CSARRTSLGEQFF.

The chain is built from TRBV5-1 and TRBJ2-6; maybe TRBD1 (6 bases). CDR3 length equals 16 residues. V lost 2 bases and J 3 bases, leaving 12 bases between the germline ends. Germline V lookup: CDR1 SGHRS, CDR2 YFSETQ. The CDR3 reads CASSLRTGYGANVLTF. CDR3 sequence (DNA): TGCGCCAGCAGCTTACGCACAGGGTATGGGGCCAACGTCCTGACTTTC. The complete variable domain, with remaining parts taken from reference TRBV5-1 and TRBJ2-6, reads KAGVTQTPRYLIKTRGQQVTLSCSPISGHRSVSWYQQTPGQGLQFLFEYFSETQRNKGNFPGRFSGRQFSNSRSEMNVSTLELGDSALYLCASSLRTGYGANVLTFGAGSRLTVL.

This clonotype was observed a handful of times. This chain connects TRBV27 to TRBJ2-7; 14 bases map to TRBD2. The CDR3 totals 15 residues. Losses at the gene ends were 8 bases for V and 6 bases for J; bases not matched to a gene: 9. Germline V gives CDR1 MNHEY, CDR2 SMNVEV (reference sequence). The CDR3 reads CASCHTGTSGSEQYF. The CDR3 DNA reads TGTGCCAGCTGTCACACCGGGACTAGCGGGAGCGAGCAGTACTTC.

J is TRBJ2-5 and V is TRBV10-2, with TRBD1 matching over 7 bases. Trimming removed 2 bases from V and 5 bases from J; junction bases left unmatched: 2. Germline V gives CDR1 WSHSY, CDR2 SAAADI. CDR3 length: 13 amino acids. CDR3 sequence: CASSEPTGETQYF. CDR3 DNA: TGCGCCAGCAGTGAGCCGACAGGGGAGACCCAGTACTTC.

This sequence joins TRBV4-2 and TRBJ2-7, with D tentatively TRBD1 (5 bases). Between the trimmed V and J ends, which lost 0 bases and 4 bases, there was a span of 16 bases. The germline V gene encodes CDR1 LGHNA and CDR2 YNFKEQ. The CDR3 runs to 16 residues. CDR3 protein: CASSQDGALLRYEQYF. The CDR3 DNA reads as TGTGCCAGCAGCCAAGATGGGGCCCTATTGAGGTACGAGCAGTACTTC.

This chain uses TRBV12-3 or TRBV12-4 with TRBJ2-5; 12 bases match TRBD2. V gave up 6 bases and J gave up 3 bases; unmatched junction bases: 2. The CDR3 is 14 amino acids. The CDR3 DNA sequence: TGTGCCAGCAGCCCTAGCGGGAGGGAAGAGACCCAGTACTTC. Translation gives CASSPSGREETQYF.

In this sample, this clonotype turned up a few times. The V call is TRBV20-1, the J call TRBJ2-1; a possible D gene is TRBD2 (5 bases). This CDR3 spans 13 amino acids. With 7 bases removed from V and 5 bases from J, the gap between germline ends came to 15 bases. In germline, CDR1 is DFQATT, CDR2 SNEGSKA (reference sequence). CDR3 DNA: TGCAGTGTGAGCGGTTTGGCCGACAATGAGCAGTTCTTC. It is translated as CSVSGLADNEQFF.

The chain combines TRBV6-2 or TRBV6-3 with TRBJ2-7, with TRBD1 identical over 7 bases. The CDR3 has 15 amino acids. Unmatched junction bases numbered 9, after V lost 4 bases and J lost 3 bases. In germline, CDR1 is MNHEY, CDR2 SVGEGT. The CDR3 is CASSSAYRGDYEQYF. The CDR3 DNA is TGTGCCAGCAGTTCCGCATACAGGGGAGACTACGAGCAGTACTTC.

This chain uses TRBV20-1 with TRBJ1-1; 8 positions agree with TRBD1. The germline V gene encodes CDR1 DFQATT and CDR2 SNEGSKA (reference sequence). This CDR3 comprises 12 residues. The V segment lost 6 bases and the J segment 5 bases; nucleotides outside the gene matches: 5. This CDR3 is CSARQGYTEAFF. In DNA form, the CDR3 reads TGCAGTGCCAGACAGGGGTATACTGAAGCTTTCTTT.

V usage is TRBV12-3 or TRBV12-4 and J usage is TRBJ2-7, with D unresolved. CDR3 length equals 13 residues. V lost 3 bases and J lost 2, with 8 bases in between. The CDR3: CASSFTETYEQYF. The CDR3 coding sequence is TGTGCCAGCAGTTTCACAGAAACCTACGAGCAGTACTTC.

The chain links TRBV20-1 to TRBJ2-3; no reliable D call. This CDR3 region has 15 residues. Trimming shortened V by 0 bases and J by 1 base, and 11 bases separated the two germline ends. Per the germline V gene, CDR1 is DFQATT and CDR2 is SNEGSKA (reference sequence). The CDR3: CSARDLGWGTDTQYF. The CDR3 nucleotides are TGCAGTGCTAGAGATTTGGGCTGGGGCACAGATACGCAGTATTTT.

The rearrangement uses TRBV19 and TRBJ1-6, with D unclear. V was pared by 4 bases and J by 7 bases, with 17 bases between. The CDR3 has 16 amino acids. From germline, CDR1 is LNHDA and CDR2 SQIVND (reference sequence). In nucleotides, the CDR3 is TGTGCCAGTAGTACCTTCCAGCGGCCCGGGAATTCACCCCTCCACTTT. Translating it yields CASSTFQRPGNSPLHF.